This T cell receptor (beta chain) was profiled in a study of T cell clonotyping in hematopoietic cell transplantation. Study background: Recipient samples before transplant were obtained post-cytoreduction.

Described time point: recipient sample about 28 days before transplant, after cytoreduction. Study-level findings and limits: After transplant, recipient diversity fell while pathologically expanded clonotypes grew through day 180.

The repertoire was sequenced with immunoSEQ multiplex PCR; TCRdb's copy has only in-frame clones and lacks some. Among about 45,000 clones, approximately 78% were seen once, and the ten largest hold roughly 4.8%. As concerns this clone: Antigen unknown.

The CDR3 has 15 amino acids. The germline V and J ends were trimmed by 7 bases and 2 bases, with 14 bases remaining between them. Germline CDR1 LNHDA, CDR2 SQIVND (reference sequence). The sequence was obtained from a man in his sixties with myelodysplastic syndrome. Some clones in this sample may be carry-over from other donors' samples. The rearrangement links TRBV19 to TRBJ2-2, with TRBD2 as a possible D gene (6 bases). The sequences come from peripheral blood mononuclear cells, collected before stem cell transplant. CDR3 nucleotides: TGTGCCAGTAAGACTAGTGGGTTTAACACCGGGGAGCTGTTTTTT. As protein: CASKTSGFNTGELFF.